The present TCR beta chain was sequenced within a study of blood T cell repertoires in COVID-19. The overall study: Both acute and convalescent COVID-19 samples were obtained from the United States, Italy and Spain.

Authors' methods: By means of reference gene primer amplification, nucleated cell counts were estimated. The method was immunoSEQ multiplex PCR; TCRdb's version includes in-frame clones alone and lacks a portion of them. V and J calls and clone size are given by that table; D and trimming were obtained from the DNA. The sample records about 66,000 clones, about 86% being singletons. Germline V lookup: CDR1 SEHNR, CDR2 FQNEAQ (reference sequence). This CDR3 spans 16 amino acids. Germline trimming cut 5 bases from V and 2 bases from J; bases unmatched to any gene: 3. Sequencing was done on a sample of peripheral blood. The J gene is TRBJ2-4, the V gene TRBV7-9; 13 nucleotides line up with TRBD2. The sequence derives from a man aged 50 or older with active COVID-19. CDR3 sequence reads: CASSPTSGGSKNIQYF. CDR3 nucleotides: TGTGCCAGCAGCCCGACTAGCGGGGGGTCCAAAAACATTCAGTACTTC.